This TCR beta chain was observed in a study of graft-versus-host responses after intestinal transplantation. As for the study in general: Recipients received multivisceral, liver-intestinal, or isolated intestinal transplants. Once they had received anti-thymocyte globulin induction, all recipients took tacrolimus and steroids for about 3 years.

TCRdb's copy holds only in-frame clones and misses some; the assay was immunoSEQ multiplex PCR. This table has about 21,000 clones, 85% to 90% appearing once. Comments on this clone: Its antigen is not known.

The study's findings and limits: Allografts of patients with graft-donor T cell macrochimerism showed high graft-versus-host to host-versus-graft clone ratios.

V trimming: 8 bases; J trimming: 1 base; junction bases outside the gene matches: 6. Per germline, CDR1 GTSNPN and CDR2 SVGIG (reference sequence). The CDR3 length is 14 residues. This chain uses TRBV30 with TRBJ2-3; 10 bases agree with TRBD2. The sequenced sample was PBMCs, obtained just over 64 days after intestinal transplantation. The clonotype comes from a human patient who received an intestinal transplant, so some T cells may come from the graft donor. The CDR3 protein is CARSLAGGTDTQYF. CDR3 in DNA: TGTGCCAGGTCGCTAGCGGGGGGCACAGATACGCAGTATTTT.